This T cell receptor beta chain was sequenced in a study of blood T cell repertoires in COVID-19. Whole-study context: The United States, Italy and Spain were the sources of the acute and convalescent COVID-19 samples. T cells, B-cell-depleted T cells, or PBMCs provided the cDNA or gDNA that served as material.

Methods used by the authors: Estimation of nucleated cell counts was performed using reference gene primer amplification. Clones were read by immunoSEQ multiplex PCR, and TCRdb kept only the in-frame ones, dropping some. V and J calls and clone size are copied from that table; D and trimming were computed from the DNA. Among 110,000 or so clones, around 84% were seen once, and the ten largest hold 3% to 3.5%. V lost 2 bases to trimming and J lost 6 bases, with 14 bases between them. Germline CDR1 and CDR2: PRHDT and FYEKMQ (reference sequence). This CDR3 spans 15 amino acids. The J gene is TRBJ2-1, the V gene TRBV13; possible D gene TRBD2, 7 bases. This clonotype originated in a middle-aged man with acute or convalescent COVID-19. Input material: peripheral blood. CDR3 protein: CASSLRGGPGNEQFF. The DNA for the CDR3 is TGTGCCAGCAGCTTAAGGGGGGGGCCCGGCAATGAGCAGTTCTTC.